This TCR beta chain derives from a study of shared clonotypes between healthy human individuals. At the level of the study: Each donor's CD4 naive and CD4 memory cells filled three plates apiece, CD8 naive two, and CD8 memory one.

From germline, CDR1 is SEHNR and CDR2 FQNEAQ (reference sequence). This CDR3 spans 16 amino acids. V dropped 5 bases and J dropped 5; count of bases not matched to a gene: 9. Study findings and constraints: As a rule, naive subsets had a larger estimated richness than memory subsets. Depth of sequencing was expected to influence donor clonotype sharing.

About this clone: Its specificity is not known.

Naivety among CD8 cells was defined by CD45RO negativity and positive CCR7 selection, thereby excluding terminally differentiated effector memory CD45RA+ cells. Assay: immunoSEQ multiplex PCR; the TCRdb copy retains only in-frame clones and omits some. The sample yields some 2,000,000 clones, less than 95% seen once. The sample taken for sequencing was naive CD8+ T cells sorted from blood. This TCR derives from a man between 18 and 29 years old in good health. This rearrangement joins TRBV7-9 to TRBJ2-5, with TRBD2 identical over 12 bases. The CDR3 sequence is CASSGRASGRVETQYF. In nucleotides, the CDR3 is TGTGCCAGCAGCGGAAGAGCTAGCGGGAGGGTGGAGACCCAGTACTTC.